The clone carrying this TCR beta chain was seen more than once but under ten times. Antigen unknown. The data derive from a study of T cells in Graves' hyperthyroidism and ophthalmopathy. Study context: Peripheral blood samples were taken at initial diagnosis, prior to any treatment. Study-wide points: The model identified upcoming ophthalmopathy a median approximately six months ahead of onset.

Amplification of TCR beta CDR3 regions was performed using RNA transcripts as template. The HTBI primer set served for first-round RT-PCR of the TCR CDR3. Via MiXCR, TCRdb re-called the multiplex PCR reads, giving one row per CDR3 protein. The profile shows about 590,000 distinct CDR3 sequences, over 12% of them singletons. V was trimmed by 3 bases and J by 4 bases, leaving 17 bases between them. Germline V gene data show CDR1 as SGDLS and CDR2 as YYNGEE. CDR3 length: 16 amino acids. The clonotype was recovered from a woman younger than 30 with Graves' ophthalmopathy. The rearrangement links TRBV9 to TRBJ1-3; tentative D call: TRBD1 (5 bases). Sequencing was carried out using blood. The CDR3 loop reads CASSEDPGFLGNTIYF. The CDR3, as DNA: TGTGCCAGCAGCGAAGACCCAGGGTTCTTGGGAAACACCATATATTTT.